Listed here is a single T cell receptor (beta chain). Using immunoSEQ multiplex PCR, the repertoire was profiled, and TCRdb retains in-frame clones only, with some absent. The data show more than 2,000,000 clones, 90% to 95% seen once. Germline assignment: CDR1 MDHEN and CDR2 SYDVKM. This CDR3 comprises 12 residues. V lost 4 bases and J lost 4, with 8 bases in between. The record originates from a study of shared clonotypes between healthy human individuals. The clonotype originates from a man between 18 and 35 years old in good health. Some clones in this sample may be carry-over from other donors' samples. The sequencing input was naive CD4+ T cells from PBMCs. Subset of the sample: CD45RA+ positively selected. The chain uses TRBV28 and TRBJ2-7; D remains unclear. In nucleotides, the CDR3 is TGTGCCAGCAGTTCAAATTATTACGAGCAGTACTTC. As protein: CASSSNYYEQYF.